The T cell receptor beta chain under discussion was sequenced for a study of OX40 agonist ivuxolimab in advanced cancers. As for the study in general: Earlier treatment with anti-PD-1, anti-PD-L1 or anti-CTLA-4 was permitted, and roughly 42% had received some.

This clone was counted only a few times. As yet, its antigen is unknown. General study results and limits: By week 6 at 0.1 to 3.0 mg/kg, blood CD4+ and CD8+ T cells had expanded clonally.

Measured with immunoSEQ multiplex PCR; TCRdb has only the in-frame clones, and not every one. The profile shows some 74,000 clones, approximately 86% of them singletons. The CDR3 contains 14 residues. The trim removed 2 bases at V and 5 bases at J, leaving 2 bases unmatched. CDR1 is MDHEN and CDR2 is SYDVKM in the germline V gene. Sequencing used CD4+ or CD8+ T cells sorted from blood, obtained in a trial of the OX40 agonist ivuxolimab. The receptor was isolated from an adult with an advanced solid tumor such as melanoma, head and neck, liver or kidney cancer. This chain uses TRBV28 with TRBJ2-2, with 7 nucleotides matching TRBD2. The CDR3 sequence: CASSLLAVTGELFF. In DNA, the CDR3 is TGTGCCAGCAGTTTACTAGCGGTAACCGGGGAGCTGTTTTTT.